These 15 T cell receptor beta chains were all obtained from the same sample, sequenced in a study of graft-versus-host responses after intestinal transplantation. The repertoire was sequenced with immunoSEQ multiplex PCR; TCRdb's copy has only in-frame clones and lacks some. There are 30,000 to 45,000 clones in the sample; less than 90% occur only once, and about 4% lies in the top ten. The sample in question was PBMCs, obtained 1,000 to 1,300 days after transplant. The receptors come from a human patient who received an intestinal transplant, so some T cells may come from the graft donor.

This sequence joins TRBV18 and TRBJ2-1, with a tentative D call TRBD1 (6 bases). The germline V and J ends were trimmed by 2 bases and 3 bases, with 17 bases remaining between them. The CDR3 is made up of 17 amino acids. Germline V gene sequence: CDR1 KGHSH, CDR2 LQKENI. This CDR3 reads CASSPSNRVVGYNEQFF. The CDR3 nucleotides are TGTGCCAGCTCACCATCCAACAGGGTGGTGGGCTACAATGAGCAGTTCTTC.

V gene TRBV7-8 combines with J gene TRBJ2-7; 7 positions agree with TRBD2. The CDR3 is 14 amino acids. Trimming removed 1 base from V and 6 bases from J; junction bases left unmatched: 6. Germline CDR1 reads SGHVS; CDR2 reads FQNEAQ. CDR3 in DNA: TGTGCCAGCAGCTTAGGGGGGGGAGGACGCGAGCAGTACTTC. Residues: CASSLGGGGREQYF.

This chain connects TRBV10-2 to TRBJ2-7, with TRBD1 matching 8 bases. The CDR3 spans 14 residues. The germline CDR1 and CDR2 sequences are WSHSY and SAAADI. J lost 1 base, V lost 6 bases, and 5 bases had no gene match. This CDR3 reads CASSFRTGSYEQYF. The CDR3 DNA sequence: TGCGCCAGCAGCTTTCGGACAGGGTCCTACGAGCAGTACTTC.

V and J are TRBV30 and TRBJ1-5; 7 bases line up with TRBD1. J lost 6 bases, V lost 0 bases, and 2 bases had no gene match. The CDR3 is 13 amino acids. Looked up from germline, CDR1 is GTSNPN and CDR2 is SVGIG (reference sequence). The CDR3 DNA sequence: TGTGCCTGGAGTGTAGGGACAGCTCAGCCCCAGCATTTT. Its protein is CAWSVGTAQPQHF. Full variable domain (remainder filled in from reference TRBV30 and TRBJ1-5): SQTIHQWPATLVQPVGSPLSLECTVEGTSNPNLYWYRQAAGRGLQLLFYSVGIGQISSEVPQNLSASRPQDRQFILSSKKLLLSDSGFYLCAWSVGTAQPQHFGDGTRLSIL.

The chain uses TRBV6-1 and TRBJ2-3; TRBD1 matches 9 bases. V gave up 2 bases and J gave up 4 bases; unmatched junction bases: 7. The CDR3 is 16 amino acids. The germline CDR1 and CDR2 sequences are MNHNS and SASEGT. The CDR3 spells CASSEPQGAGADTQYF. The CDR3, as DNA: TGTGCCAGCAGTGAACCACAGGGGGCTGGGGCAGATACGCAGTATTTT.

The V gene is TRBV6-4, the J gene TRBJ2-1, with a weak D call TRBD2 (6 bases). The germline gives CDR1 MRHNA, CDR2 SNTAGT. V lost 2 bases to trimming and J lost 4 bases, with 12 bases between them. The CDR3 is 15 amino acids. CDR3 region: CASSDGLRDYNEQFF. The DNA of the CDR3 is TGTGCCAGCAGTGACGGGCTGCGGGATTACAATGAGCAGTTCTTC.

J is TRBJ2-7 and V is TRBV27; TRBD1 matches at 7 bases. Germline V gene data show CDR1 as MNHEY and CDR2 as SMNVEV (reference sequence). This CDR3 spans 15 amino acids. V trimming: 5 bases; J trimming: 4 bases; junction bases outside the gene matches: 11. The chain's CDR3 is CASSLDGTVLYEQYF. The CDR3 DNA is TGTGCCAGCAGTCTTGACGGGACAGTGCTTTACGAGCAGTACTTC.

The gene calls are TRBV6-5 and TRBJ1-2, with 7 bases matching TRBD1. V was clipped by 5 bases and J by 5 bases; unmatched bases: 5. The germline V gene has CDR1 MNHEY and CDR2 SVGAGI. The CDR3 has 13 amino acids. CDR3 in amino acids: CASSEQGWYGYTF. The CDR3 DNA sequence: TGTGCCAGCAGTGAACAGGGGTGGTATGGCTACACCTTC.

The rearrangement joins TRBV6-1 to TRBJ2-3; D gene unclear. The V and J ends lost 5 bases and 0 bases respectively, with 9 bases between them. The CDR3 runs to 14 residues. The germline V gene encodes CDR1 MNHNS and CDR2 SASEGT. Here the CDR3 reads CASSLQLSTDTQYF. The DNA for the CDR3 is TGTGCCAGCAGTCTCCAGCTTAGCACAGATACGCAGTATTTT.

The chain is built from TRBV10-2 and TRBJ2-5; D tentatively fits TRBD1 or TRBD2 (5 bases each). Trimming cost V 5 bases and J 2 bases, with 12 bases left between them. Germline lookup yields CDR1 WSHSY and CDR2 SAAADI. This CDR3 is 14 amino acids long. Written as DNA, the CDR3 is TGCGCCAGCAGTCGAGGGGAAGCTCAAGAGACCCAGTACTTC. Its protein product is CASSRGEAQETQYF.

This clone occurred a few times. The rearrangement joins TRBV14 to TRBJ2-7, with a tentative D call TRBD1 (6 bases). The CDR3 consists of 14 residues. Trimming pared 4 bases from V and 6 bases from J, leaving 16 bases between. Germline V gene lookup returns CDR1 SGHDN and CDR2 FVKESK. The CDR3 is CASSPTHPGVEQYF. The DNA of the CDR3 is TGTGCCAGCAGCCCTACCCATCCAGGGGTCGAGCAGTACTTC.

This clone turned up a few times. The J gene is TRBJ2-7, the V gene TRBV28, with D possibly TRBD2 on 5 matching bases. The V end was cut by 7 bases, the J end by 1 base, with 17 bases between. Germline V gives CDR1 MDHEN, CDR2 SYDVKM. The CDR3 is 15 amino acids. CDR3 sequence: CASKGHGVGSYEQYF. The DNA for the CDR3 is TGTGCCAGCAAAGGGCACGGGGTTGGGTCCTACGAGCAGTACTTC.

The DNA for the CDR3 is TGTGCCAGCAGCGTAGCTTCGAGCTCCTACGAGCAGTACTTC. Its protein is CASSVASSSYEQYF. V gene TRBV9 combines with J gene TRBJ2-7; D is uncertain. V dropped 0 bases and J dropped 0 bases, with 7 bases sitting between them. Looked up from germline, CDR1 is SGDLS and CDR2 is YYNGEE. CDR3 length equals 14 residues.

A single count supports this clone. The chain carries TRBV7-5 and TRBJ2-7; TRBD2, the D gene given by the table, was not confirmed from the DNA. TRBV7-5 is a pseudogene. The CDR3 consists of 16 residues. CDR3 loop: CARRSGLNGVSYEQYF. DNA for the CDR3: TGTGCCAGAAGGTCGGGGTTGAACGGGGTCTCCTACGAGCAGTACTTC.

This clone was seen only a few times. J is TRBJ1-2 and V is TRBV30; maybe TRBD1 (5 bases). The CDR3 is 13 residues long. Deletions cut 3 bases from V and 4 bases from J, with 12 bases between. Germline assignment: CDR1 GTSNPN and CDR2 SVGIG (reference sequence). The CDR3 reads CAWSGLGAYGYTF. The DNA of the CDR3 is TGTGCCTGGAGCGGGCTCGGGGCCTATGGCTACACCTTC.